The clone carrying this T cell receptor beta chain appeared many times. Its specificity is unknown. The data are from a study of T-cell memory formation after mild COVID-19. Turning to the study itself: Among the donors, TCR clusters were largely specific to each donor. Study-level findings and limits: A balance of CD4 and CD8 characterized clones contracting day 15 to 85, whereas later expanders leaned CD4+. CD4+ contracting clones were found mainly in CM and EM, and CD8+ ones in EMRA.

TCRdb independently ran MiXCR on the 5' RACE reads; one entry per CDR3 protein. The data show approximately 300,000 distinct CDR3 sequences, approximately 15% seen once. The TCR comes from a man aged 18 to 29 who had mild COVID-19 (a few samples of this study predate the infection). Cell type and time point are not known. Sequencing input: PBMCs or a T cell subset sorted from them (not recorded which).

CDR3 region: CAISVGQGPGEQFF. The CDR3 DNA is TGTGCCATCAGTGTGGGCCAGGGCCCTGGTGAGCAGTTCTTC. V usage is TRBV10-3 and J usage is TRBJ2-1, with TRBD1 as a possible D gene (5 bases). V was cut by 4 bases and J by 9 bases, with 16 bases left in between. The germline V gene encodes CDR1 ENHRY and CDR2 SYGVKD. The CDR3 contains 14 residues.